These 15 T cell receptor beta chains came from one sample sequenced in a study of Ad26.COV2.S vaccination and SARS-CoV-2 variants. Here immunoSEQ multiplex PCR was the method, and the copy in TCRdb shows in-frame clones only, minus some. Found here are fewer than 500,000 clones, 80% to 95% of them singletons; the top ten hold approximately 12%. Regarding treatment: 15 to 20 received Ad26.COV2.S at low or high dose, single or two shots; about 5 received placebo; per-sample allocation not given. Following the first vaccine or placebo injection, samples were taken on day 63. This specimen consisted of peripheral blood, obtained in a trial of Ad26.COV2.S vaccine versus placebo. The receptors were gathered from a person between 18 and 60 years old who received the Ad26.COV2.S COVID-19 vaccine or a placebo.

The rearrangement uses TRBV28 and TRBJ2-1, with 7 bases fitting TRBD1. The CDR3 spans 14 residues. Germline V gene lookup returns CDR1 MDHEN and CDR2 SYDVKM. Trimming took 5 bases from V and 6 from J; bases not matched to a gene: 7. The CDR3 protein is CASSLPTGINEQFF. The CDR3 region has the DNA TGTGCCAGCAGTCTACCGACAGGGATCAATGAGCAGTTCTTC. The whole variable domain, filled in from reference TRBV28 and TRBJ2-1, reads DVKVTQSSRYLVKRTGEKVFLECVQDMDHENMFWYRQDPGLGLRLIYFSYDVKMKEKGDIPEGYSVSREKKERFSLILESASTNQTSMYLCASSLPTGINEQFFGPGTRLTVL.

The chain has TRBV6-2 or TRBV6-3 and TRBJ2-3, with D hard to call. Between the trimmed V and J ends, which lost 0 bases and 1 base, there was a span of 8 bases. Germline-derived CDR1 and CDR2 are MNHEY and SVGEGT. CDR3 length equals 15 residues. The CDR3 DNA sequence: TGTGCCAGCAGTTACTCAAGGGTCGGCACAGATACGCAGTATTTT. Amino acids: CASSYSRVGTDTQYF.

The V and J genes are TRBV19 and TRBJ2-4; 9 nucleotides align to TRBD2. Losses at the gene ends were 0 bases for V and 8 bases for J; bases not matched to a gene: 11. The CDR3 is 17 residues long. Germline V gene sequence: CDR1 LNHDA, CDR2 SQIVND (reference sequence). This chain's CDR3 is CASSIERLAEEKDIQYF. CDR3 bases: TGTGCCAGTAGTATAGAAAGACTAGCGGAGGAGAAGGACATTCAGTACTTC.

This chain uses TRBV20-1 with TRBJ1-4; D not certain. The CDR3 extends over 13 amino acids. Germline V gives CDR1 DFQATT, CDR2 SNEGSKA (reference sequence). Trimming cost V 3 bases and J 0 bases, with 5 bases left between them. CDR3 amino acids: CSASGTTNEKLFF. The DNA for the CDR3 is TGCAGTGCTAGTGGGACAACTAATGAAAAACTGTTTTTT.

The chain joins TRBV28 to TRBJ1-5; TRBD1 agrees at 8 bases. The germline gives CDR1 MDHEN, CDR2 SYDVKM. The V segment lost 6 bases and the J segment 7 bases; nucleotides outside the gene matches: 11. The CDR3 is 15 residues long. CDR3 protein: CASSNPDRAGQPQHF. For the CDR3, the DNA is TGTGCCAGCAGCAACCCGGACAGGGCCGGCCAGCCCCAGCATTTT.

The chain recombines TRBV6-5 with TRBJ2-2, with TRBD1 matching 8 bases. Germline V gene sequence: CDR1 MNHEY, CDR2 SVGAGI. This CDR3 has 15 residues. The junction had 0 bases not matched to a gene; V was cut back by 0 bases and J by 3 bases. The CDR3: CASSYSTGDTGELFF. Written as DNA, the CDR3 is TGTGCCAGCAGTTACTCGACAGGGGACACCGGGGAGCTGTTTTTT.

This chain uses TRBV27 with TRBJ2-5; D not certain. The CDR3 loop spans 14 amino acids. Germline V lookup: CDR1 MNHEY, CDR2 SMNVEV (reference sequence). V was clipped by 6 bases and J by 9 bases, with 20 bases between them. The CDR3 loop reads CASSPQDGPWAQYF. The DNA for the CDR3 is TGTGCCAGCAGCCCTCAGGACGGCCCTTGGGCCCAGTACTTC.

This clone is a singleton in its sample. The rearrangement uses TRBV5-1 and TRBJ2-4, with 7 bases aligning to TRBD1. The length of the CDR3 is 19 residues. Unmatched junction bases numbered 17, after V lost 4 bases and J lost 1 base. The germline V gene encodes CDR1 SGHRS and CDR2 YFSETQ. CDR3 loop: CASSLALQQGSAAKNIQYF. For the CDR3, the DNA is TGCGCCAGCAGCCTCGCCCTACAACAGGGGTCCGCGGCCAAAAACATTCAGTACTTC.

The V gene is TRBV11-2, the J gene TRBJ2-7, with 16 bases identical to TRBD2. CDR1 is SGHAT, CDR2 FQNNGV, per germline. CDR3 size: 18 residues. V lost 4 bases and J lost 7; bases outside the gene matches: 13. In DNA, the CDR3 is TGTGCCAGCAGCTCCCCCGGGACTAGCGGGAGGGCCAGGGGGGAGCAGTACTTC. Translating gives CASSSPGTSGRARGEQYF.

The chain links TRBV5-4 to TRBJ2-1; TRBD2 agrees at 11 bases. CDR1 SGHNT and CDR2 YYREEE come from the germline V gene (reference sequence). Trimming took 4 bases from V and 8 from J; bases not matched to a gene: 5. The CDR3 contains 14 residues. The CDR3 loop is CASSIQLAGDEQFF. The CDR3, as DNA: TGTGCCAGCAGCATCCAACTAGCGGGAGATGAGCAGTTCTTC.

Comment on this clone: Other DNA sequences within the sample encode an identical CDR3. This sequence joins TRBV5-1 and TRBJ2-7; 11 nucleotides align to TRBD2. Germline trimming cut 0 bases from V and 4 bases from J; bases unmatched to any gene: 3. Germline values: CDR1 SGHRS, CDR2 YFSETQ. This CDR3 is built from 15 residues. Here the CDR3 reads CASSLGTSGSYEQYF. The CDR3 DNA reads as TGCGCCAGCAGCTTGGGTACTAGCGGGAGTTACGAGCAGTACTTC.

The sample holds one count of this clone. This sequence joins TRBV5-8 and TRBJ2-7; D is unresolved. CDR3 size: 13 residues. Trimming left V 2 bases short and J 1 base short, with 7 bases between. Germline CDR1 is SGHTS and CDR2 is YDEGEE. The CDR3 protein is CASSFAVSYEQYF. CDR3 DNA: TGTGCCAGCAGCTTTGCGGTGTCCTACGAGCAGTACTTC.

The chain's CDR3 is CASSYGVRTEAFF. The CDR3 nucleotides are TGTGCCAGCAGTTACGGGGTTAGGACTGAAGCTTTCTTT. The V and J genes are TRBV6-5 and TRBJ1-1, with D uncertain. The CDR3 loop spans 13 amino acids. With 2 bases removed from V and 5 bases from J, the gap between germline ends came to 9 bases. Germline CDR1 and CDR2: MNHEY and SVGAGI.

This sequence joins TRBV6-5 and TRBJ2-5, with D tentatively TRBD1 (6 bases). V was shortened by 11 bases and J by 14 bases, with 21 bases between the two germline ends. This CDR3 contains 11 residues. Germline CDR1 MNHEY, CDR2 SVGAGI. CDR3 bases: TGTGCCTCAACCGGGACAAGAGCGGTCTACTTC. Its protein is CASTGTRAVYF.

The V and J genes are TRBV19 and TRBJ2-3; D is uncertain. The CDR3 consists of 14 residues. The germline V gene encodes CDR1 LNHDA and CDR2 SQIVND (reference sequence). The V end lost 3 bases, the J end lost 9 bases, and 16 bases lay between the germline ends. The CDR3 DNA reads TGTGCCAGTAGTATGCCTATTGAGGTGGGAACGCAGTATTTT. As protein: CASSMPIEVGTQYF. Variable domain in full (rest from reference TRBV19 and TRBJ2-3): DGGITQSPKYLFRKEGQNVTLSCEQNLNHDAMYWYRQDPGQGLRLIYYSQIVNDFQKGDIAEGYSVSREKKESFPLTVTSAQKNPTAFYLCASSMPIEVGTQYFGPGTRLTVL.